The rows below give T cell receptor beta chains drawn from one sample of a study of blood T cell repertoires in COVID-19. Some clones are missing from TCRdb's copy, which holds only in-frame ones; the method was immunoSEQ multiplex PCR. Of 70,000 or so clones in the sample, approximately 79% were seen once. The material sequenced was peripheral blood. Source of these receptors: a human donor in a cohort sampled during active COVID-19. CDR3s include the opening cysteine and the closing phenylalanine or tryptophan. The D gene is left open where the match is weak. Size is omitted from some rows. Given values are once, few, many or a class for expanded clones.

d_gene: TRBD1; abundance: -; j_gene: TRBJ1-3; v_gene: TRBV5-1; CDR3nt: TGCGCCAGCAGCCACCTCGGGGACAGCTCTGGAAACACCATATATTTT; CDR3aa: CASSHLGDSSGNTIYF
d_gene: TRBD2; abundance: -; j_gene: TRBJ2-7; v_gene: TRBV5-4; CDR3nt: TGTGCCAGCAGCTCTGGTCCGGCGGGGGGGCCCTACGAGCAGTACTTC; CDR3aa: CASSSGPAGGPYEQYF
d_gene: -; abundance: -; j_gene: TRBJ1-5; v_gene: TRBV19; CDR3nt: TGTGCCAGTAGTATTGGTTGGGCATCGGGCAATCAGCCCCAGCATTTT; CDR3aa: CASSIGWASGNQPQHF
d_gene: TRBD1; abundance: -; j_gene: TRBJ1-1; v_gene: TRBV28; CDR3nt: TGTGCCAGCATCAAACAGGGGATTGCGAACACTGAAGCTTTCTTT; CDR3aa: CASIKQGIANTEAFF
d_gene: TRBD2; abundance: -; j_gene: TRBJ2-5; v_gene: TRBV5-1; CDR3nt: TGCGCCAGCGCCTCGGGGGGGACGGAGACCCAGTACTTC; CDR3aa: CASASGGTETQYF
d_gene: -; abundance: -; j_gene: TRBJ1-1; v_gene: TRBV6-5; CDR3nt: TGTGCCAGCAGTACCGTACCAGGAGCTTTCTTT; CDR3aa: CASSTVPGAFF
d_gene: -; abundance: -; j_gene: TRBJ1-2; v_gene: TRBV5-8; CDR3nt: TGTGCCAGCAGCTTGGGGCAGGTCAGCTATGGCTACACCTTC; CDR3aa: CASSLGQVSYGYTF
d_gene: -; abundance: once; j_gene: TRBJ1-1; v_gene: TRBV6-5; CDR3nt: TGTGCCAGCAGAAGACAGATGAACACTGAAGCTTTCTTT; CDR3aa: CASRRQMNTEAFF
d_gene: TRBD2; abundance: -; j_gene: TRBJ2-1; v_gene: TRBV27; CDR3nt: TGTGCCAGCAGTTTAGCGGGAGGGACACGTGTAGGCAATGAGCAGTTCTTC; CDR3aa: CASSLAGGTRVGNEQFF
d_gene: -; abundance: -; j_gene: TRBJ2-7; v_gene: TRBV12-3/TRBV12-4; CDR3nt: TGTGCCAGCACCTCCTCCTACGAGCAGTACTTC; CDR3aa: CASTSSYEQYF
d_gene: TRBD1; abundance: -; j_gene: TRBJ1-2; v_gene: TRBV5-1; CDR3nt: TGCGCCAGCAGCATTTCCGGGACAGCCTATGGCTACACCTTC; CDR3aa: CASSISGTAYGYTF
d_gene: -; abundance: -; j_gene: TRBJ1-5; v_gene: TRBV7-8; CDR3nt: TGTGCCAGCACCAAGGAGGGACGAATCAATCAGCCCCAGCATTTT; CDR3aa: CASTKEGRINQPQHF
d_gene: -; abundance: few; j_gene: TRBJ1-2; v_gene: TRBV4-1; CDR3nt: TGCGCCAGCAGCCAAGAAAGGAGGGACCTCTATGGCTACACCTTC; CDR3aa: CASSQERRDLYGYTF
d_gene: -; abundance: few; j_gene: TRBJ1-2; v_gene: TRBV5-1; CDR3nt: TGCGCCAGCAGCTTGACTCAGGGCGGGGACTATGGCTACACCTTC; CDR3aa: CASSLTQGGDYGYTF
d_gene: TRBD2; abundance: -; j_gene: TRBJ2-7; v_gene: TRBV9; CDR3nt: TGTGCCAGCAGCGTAGGACTAGCGGAGTCCTACGAGCAGTACTTC; CDR3aa: CASSVGLAESYEQYF
d_gene: -; abundance: -; j_gene: TRBJ2-6; v_gene: TRBV18; CDR3nt: TGTGCCAGCTCAATAGACAGGAGCTCTGGGGCCAACGTCCTGACTTTC; CDR3aa: CASSIDRSSGANVLTF
d_gene: TRBD1; abundance: -; j_gene: TRBJ2-7; v_gene: TRBV7-2; CDR3nt: TGTGCCAGCAGCTTCCCTGGACAGGGCTTCTCCTACGAGCAGTACTTC; CDR3aa: CASSFPGQGFSYEQYF
d_gene: -; abundance: -; j_gene: TRBJ2-2; v_gene: TRBV10-3; CDR3nt: TGTGCCACCCACGGTGGGGAGACCGGGGAGCTGTTTTTT; CDR3aa: CATHGGETGELFF
d_gene: TRBD1; abundance: -; j_gene: TRBJ1-6; v_gene: TRBV9; CDR3nt: TGTGCCAGCAGCGTGGGGGGACAGTCGTATTCACCCCTCCACTTT; CDR3aa: CASSVGGQSYSPLHF
d_gene: TRBD1; abundance: -; j_gene: TRBJ2-4; v_gene: TRBV19; CDR3nt: TGTGCCAGTAGTATAGGAGGGACAGGACTAGCCAAAAACATTCAGTACTTC; CDR3aa: CASSIGGTGLAKNIQYF
d_gene: TRBD1; abundance: -; j_gene: TRBJ1-1; v_gene: TRBV18; CDR3nt: TGTGCCAGCTCACCGCCGGGACAGGGATTGAACACTGAAGCTTTCTTT; CDR3aa: CASSPPGQGLNTEAFF
d_gene: -; abundance: -; j_gene: TRBJ2-3; v_gene: TRBV6-1; CDR3nt: TGTGCCAGCAGTGAAGAGGGGGGAGGGGGTTACACAGATACGCAGTATTTT; CDR3aa: CASSEEGGGGYTDTQYF
d_gene: -; abundance: many; j_gene: TRBJ1-5; v_gene: TRBV19; CDR3nt: TGTGCCAGTGGATCACAGGATCAGCCCCAGCATTTT; CDR3aa: CASGSQDQPQHF
d_gene: -; abundance: -; j_gene: TRBJ2-1; v_gene: TRBV6-1; CDR3nt: TGTGCCAGCAGTGAATGGGTTAGCGGAGACAATGAGCAGTTCTTC; CDR3aa: CASSEWVSGDNEQFF
d_gene: -; abundance: many; j_gene: TRBJ1-1; v_gene: TRBV5-1; CDR3nt: TGCGCCAGTACGACAGAGAGCCCCACTGAAGCTTTCTTT; CDR3aa: CASTTESPTEAFF
d_gene: TRBD1; abundance: -; j_gene: TRBJ2-7; v_gene: TRBV5-1; CDR3nt: TGCGCCAGCAGCTTGCTTGGGACAGCCTCCTACGAGCAGTACTTC; CDR3aa: CASSLLGTASYEQYF
d_gene: -; abundance: -; j_gene: TRBJ1-2; v_gene: TRBV5-1; CDR3nt: TGCGCCAGCAGCTTGGCCGACGGAGCTAACTATGGCTACACCTTC; CDR3aa: CASSLADGANYGYTF
d_gene: TRBD1; abundance: -; j_gene: TRBJ2-7; v_gene: TRBV7-2; CDR3nt: TGTGCCAGCAGCTCACAGGGGGAGCGCATTTACGAGCAGTACTTC; CDR3aa: CASSSQGERIYEQYF
d_gene: TRBD1; abundance: -; j_gene: TRBJ2-5; v_gene: TRBV19; CDR3nt: TGTGCCAGTAGTCCAGGGGGGACAGGGGGCGCCGAGACCCAGTACTTC; CDR3aa: CASSPGGTGGAETQYF
d_gene: -; abundance: -; j_gene: TRBJ2-7; v_gene: TRBV6-5; CDR3nt: TGTGCCAGCAGTTACCGGGCGGGACAGCCCTCCTACGAGCAGTACTTC; CDR3aa: CASSYRAGQPSYEQYF
d_gene: TRBD2; abundance: -; j_gene: TRBJ2-7; v_gene: TRBV19; CDR3nt: TGTGCCAGTAGTCAAGTAAGCGGGAGCCCCTACGAGCAGTACTTC; CDR3aa: CASSQVSGSPYEQYF
d_gene: -; abundance: many; j_gene: TRBJ1-1; v_gene: TRBV19; CDR3nt: TGTGCCAGTAGTATTTCGTCGGGGAGAGCTTTCTTT; CDR3aa: CASSISSGRAFF
d_gene: TRBD2; abundance: -; j_gene: TRBJ2-1; v_gene: TRBV4-1; CDR3nt: TGCGCCAGCAGCCCCCGGGTAGCGGGAGACAATGAGCAGTTCTTC; CDR3aa: CASSPRVAGDNEQFF
d_gene: TRBD1; abundance: -; j_gene: TRBJ2-1; v_gene: TRBV27; CDR3nt: TGTGCCAGCAGTTTTGGGGACAGGGGTATGAATGAGCAGTTCTTC; CDR3aa: CASSFGDRGMNEQFF
d_gene: -; abundance: -; j_gene: TRBJ2-7; v_gene: TRBV2; CDR3nt: TGTGCCAGCAGGGCTCAGGGTTCCTACGAGCAGTACTTC; CDR3aa: CASRAQGSYEQYF
d_gene: TRBD1; abundance: -; j_gene: TRBJ1-1; v_gene: TRBV5-1; CDR3nt: TGCGCCAGCAGCCAGGACAGGGGAAATGTAGGACCTGAAGCTTTCTTT; CDR3aa: CASSQDRGNVGPEAFF
d_gene: TRBD2; abundance: -; j_gene: TRBJ2-1; v_gene: TRBV19; CDR3nt: TGTGCCAGTAGTGGCGGATGGGGGGAGGGGTACAATGAGCAGTTCTTC; CDR3aa: CASSGGWGEGYNEQFF
d_gene: -; abundance: -; j_gene: TRBJ1-1; v_gene: TRBV7-9; CDR3nt: TGTGCCAGCAGGGAAACCCCGGGTGAAGCTTTCTTT; CDR3aa: CASRETPGEAFF
d_gene: -; abundance: once; j_gene: TRBJ1-5; v_gene: TRBV11-2; CDR3nt: TGTGCCAGCAGCTTAGAGGCCGAACAGCCCCAGCATTTT; CDR3aa: CASSLEAEQPQHF
d_gene: -; abundance: -; j_gene: TRBJ2-7; v_gene: TRBV2; CDR3nt: TGTGCCAGCAGTAAGGACGGGATCTCCTACGAGCAGTACTTC; CDR3aa: CASSKDGISYEQYF
d_gene: -; abundance: -; j_gene: TRBJ1-2; v_gene: TRBV13; CDR3nt: TGTGCCAGCAGCTCAGACAGATATGGCTACACCTTC; CDR3aa: CASSSDRYGYTF
d_gene: TRBD1; abundance: -; j_gene: TRBJ2-7; v_gene: TRBV5-1; CDR3nt: TGCGCCAGCAGCTTCGGACAGGCCTACGAGCAGTACTTC; CDR3aa: CASSFGQAYEQYF
d_gene: -; abundance: -; j_gene: TRBJ1-2; v_gene: TRBV2; CDR3nt: TGTGCCAGCAGTGAAGAGACTCTCTATGGCTACACCTTC; CDR3aa: CASSEETLYGYTF
d_gene: -; abundance: many; j_gene: TRBJ2-7; v_gene: TRBV3-1/TRBV3-2; CDR3nt: TGTGCCAGCAGCCATCTCACTAACCCTACCTACGAGCAGTACTTC; CDR3aa: CASSHLTNPTYEQYF
d_gene: TRBD2; abundance: once; j_gene: TRBJ2-3; v_gene: TRBV28; CDR3nt: TGTGCCAGCAGTTTCCGGGGAAGCGGGACGGGGACAGATACGCAGTATTTT; CDR3aa: CASSFRGSGTGTDTQYF
d_gene: TRBD2; abundance: -; j_gene: TRBJ2-5; v_gene: TRBV27; CDR3nt: TGTGCCAGCAGTTTACTATCGGGAGGGCTCTTAGAGACCCAGTACTTC; CDR3aa: CASSLLSGGLLETQYF
d_gene: -; abundance: -; j_gene: TRBJ2-2; v_gene: TRBV4-1; CDR3nt: TGCGCCAGCAGCCACCCCGGGGCGGGGCAGAACACCGGGGAGCTGTTTTTT; CDR3aa: CASSHPGAGQNTGELFF
d_gene: -; abundance: -; j_gene: TRBJ2-5; v_gene: TRBV7-9; CDR3nt: TGTGCCAGCAGCTATGGGACAACCCAAGAGACCCAGTACTTC; CDR3aa: CASSYGTTQETQYF
d_gene: -; abundance: -; j_gene: TRBJ1-5; v_gene: TRBV15; CDR3nt: TGTGCCACCAGCAGAGATCCGGGCAATCAGCCCCAGCATTTT; CDR3aa: CATSRDPGNQPQHF
d_gene: TRBD1; abundance: -; j_gene: TRBJ1-5; v_gene: TRBV6-5; CDR3nt: TGTGCCGCCGCCTGGGACAGGGCAAGCAATCAGCCCCAGCATTTT; CDR3aa: CAAAWDRASNQPQHF
d_gene: -; abundance: few; j_gene: TRBJ2-4; v_gene: TRBV2; CDR3nt: TGTGCCAGCATCAATCGACTAGAGTGGTCCAAAAACATTCAGTACTTC; CDR3aa: CASINRLEWSKNIQYF
d_gene: -; abundance: -; j_gene: TRBJ2-7; v_gene: TRBV18; CDR3nt: TGTGCCAGCTCACCAAAACAGGCCTACGAGCAGTACTTC; CDR3aa: CASSPKQAYEQYF
d_gene: -; abundance: -; j_gene: TRBJ2-2; v_gene: TRBV3-1/TRBV3-2; CDR3nt: TGTGCCAGCAGCCAAGGAAACAGGCCCGGGGAGCTGTTTTTT; CDR3aa: CASSQGNRPGELFF
d_gene: TRBD1; abundance: -; j_gene: TRBJ1-2; v_gene: TRBV25-1; CDR3nt: TGTGCCAGCAGTGGGGGACAGGGTAACTATGGCTACACCTTC; CDR3aa: CASSGGQGNYGYTF